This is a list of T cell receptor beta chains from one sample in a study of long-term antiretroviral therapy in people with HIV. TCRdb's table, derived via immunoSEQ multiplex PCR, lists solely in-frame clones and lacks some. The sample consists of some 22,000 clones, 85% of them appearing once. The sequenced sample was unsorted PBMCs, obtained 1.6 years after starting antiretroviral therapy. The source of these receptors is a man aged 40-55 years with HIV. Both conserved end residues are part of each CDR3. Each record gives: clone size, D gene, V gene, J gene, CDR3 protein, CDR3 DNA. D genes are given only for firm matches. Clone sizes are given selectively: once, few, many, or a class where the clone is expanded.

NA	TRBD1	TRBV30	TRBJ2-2	CAWSVNRGRNTGELFF	TGTGCCTGGAGTGTGAACAGGGGGCGGAATACCGGGGAGCTGTTTTTT
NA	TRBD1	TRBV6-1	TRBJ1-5	CASTWTGGQPQHF	TGTGCCAGCACTTGGACAGGGGGACAGCCCCAGCATTTT
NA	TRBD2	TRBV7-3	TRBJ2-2	CASSHGGAGDTGELFF	TGTGCCAGCAGCCACGGGGGGGCAGGTGACACCGGGGAGCTGTTTTTT
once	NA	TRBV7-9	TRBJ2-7	CASSLLGNEQYF	TGTGCCAGCAGCTTACTCGGAAACGAGCAGTACTTC
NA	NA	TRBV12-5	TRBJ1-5	CASGAIERPQHF	TGTGCTAGTGGGGCCATTGAGAGGCCCCAGCATTTT
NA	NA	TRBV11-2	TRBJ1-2	CASSLTQNYGYTF	TGTGCCAGCAGCTTGACCCAAAACTATGGCTACACCTTC
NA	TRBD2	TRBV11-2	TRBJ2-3	CASSLDGRSTDTQYF	TGTGCCAGCAGCTTAGACGGGAGGAGCACAGATACGCAGTATTTT
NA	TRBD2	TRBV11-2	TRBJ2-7	CASSRGRALTYEQYF	TGTGCCAGCAGCCGAGGGAGGGCCTTGACCTACGAGCAGTACTTC
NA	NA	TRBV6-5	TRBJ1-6	CASSYIRAGNSPLHF	TGTGCCAGCAGTTACATCAGGGCGGGGAATTCACCCCTCCACTTT
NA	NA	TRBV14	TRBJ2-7	CASSLRPWGVEQYF	TGTGCCAGCAGCCTACGACCATGGGGTGTCGAGCAGTACTTC
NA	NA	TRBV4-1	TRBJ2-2	CASSQGEERELFF	TGCGCCAGCAGCCAAGGAGAGGAGCGGGAGCTGTTTTTT
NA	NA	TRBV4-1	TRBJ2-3	CASSQYGVTDTQYF	TGCGCCAGCAGCCAATACGGAGTTACAGATACGCAGTATTTT
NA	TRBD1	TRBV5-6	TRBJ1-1	CASSPTGDAEAFF	TGTGCCAGCAGCCCGACAGGGGACGCTGAAGCTTTCTTT
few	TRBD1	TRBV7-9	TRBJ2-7	CASSFPGQGRYEQYF	TGTGCCAGCAGCTTCCCGGGACAGGGACGCTACGAGCAGTACTTC
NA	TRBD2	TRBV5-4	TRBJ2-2	CASSLATRGRNTGELFF	TGTGCCAGCAGCTTGGCCACGCGCGGGAGGAACACCGGGGAGCTGTTTTTT
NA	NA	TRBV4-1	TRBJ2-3	CASSQDGDTQYF	TGCGCCAGCAGCCAAGATGGGGATACGCAGTATTTT
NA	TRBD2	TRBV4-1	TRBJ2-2	CASSQGLAGGLKVGELFF	TGCGCCAGCAGCCAAGGACTAGCGGGGGGGCTTAAGGTCGGGGAGCTGTTTTTT
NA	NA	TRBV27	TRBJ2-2	CASRSIVPGELFF	TGTGCCAGCAGATCTATAGTCCCCGGGGAGCTGTTTTTT
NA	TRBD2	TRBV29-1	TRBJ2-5	CSVGSGLAGVRETQYF	TGCAGCGTTGGGTCCGGACTAGCGGGAGTTCGGGAGACCCAGTACTTC
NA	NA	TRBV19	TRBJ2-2	CASSPQAGNTGELFF	TGTGCCAGTAGTCCTCAAGCGGGGAACACCGGGGAGCTGTTTTTT
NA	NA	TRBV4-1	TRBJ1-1	CASSQTARDTEAFF	TGCGCCAGCAGCCAGACCGCCCGGGACACTGAAGCTTTCTTT
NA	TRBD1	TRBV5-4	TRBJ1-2	CASSSHQSGGSSKGYTF	TGTGCCAGCAGCTCCCACCAATCAGGGGGCAGTAGTAAAGGCTACACCTTC
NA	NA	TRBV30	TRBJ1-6	CAWRGGSQDSPLHF	TGTGCCTGGAGGGGGGGGAGCCAGGATTCACCCCTCCACTTT
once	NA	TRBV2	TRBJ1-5	CASSLDRNQPQHF	TGTGCCAGCAGCCTAGACAGGAATCAGCCCCAGCATTTT
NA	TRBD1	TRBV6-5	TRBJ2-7	CASRPGQGSHEQYF	TGTGCCAGCAGACCGGGACAGGGGAGCCACGAGCAGTACTTC
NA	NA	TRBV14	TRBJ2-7	CASSSRTQASYEQYF	TGTGCCAGCAGCTCCCGAACCCAAGCCTCCTACGAGCAGTACTTC
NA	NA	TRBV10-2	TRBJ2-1	CASSEGDEQFF	TGCGCCAGCAGTGAAGGGGATGAGCAGTTCTTC
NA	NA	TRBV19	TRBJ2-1	CASSTLLGGDEQFF	TGTGCCAGTAGTACCCTCTTAGGGGGAGATGAGCAGTTCTTC
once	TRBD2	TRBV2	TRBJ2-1	CASSTTSGVGNEQFF	TGTGCCAGCAGTACTACAAGCGGGGTAGGCAATGAGCAGTTCTTC
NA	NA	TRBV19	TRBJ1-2	CATTAQGIRFNSESVGYTF	TGTGCCACTACCGCCCAAGGAATCCGGTTTAATTCTGAGAGCGTTGGCTACACCTTC
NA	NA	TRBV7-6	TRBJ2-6	CASSPRTSASLSGANVLTF	TGTGCCAGCAGCCCTCGCACATCGGCCTCCCTCTCTGGGGCCAACGTCCTGACTTTC
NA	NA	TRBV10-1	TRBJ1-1	CASGRAETEAFF	TGCGCCAGCGGAAGGGCCGAGACTGAAGCTTTCTTT
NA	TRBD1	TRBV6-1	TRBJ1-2	CASSRTGQDYGYTF	TGTGCCAGCAGCCGGACAGGGCAAGACTATGGCTACACCTTC
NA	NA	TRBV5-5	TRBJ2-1	CASSLASGEGNEQFF	TGTGCCAGCAGCTTGGCATCAGGGGAGGGTAATGAGCAGTTCTTC
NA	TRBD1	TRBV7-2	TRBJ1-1	CANHGKGAGSSTEAFF	TGTGCCAACCACGGAAAGGGGGCGGGAAGTAGTACTGAAGCTTTCTTT